This T cell receptor beta chain was observed in a study of blood T cells in healthy people across ages. Whole-study findings and limits: Age advanced and TCR beta diversity per million T cells fell, roughly linearly.

Next came a second PCR, run for roughly 6 to 11 cycles, which used a sample-barcoded 5' primer along with a J-beta primer mix. Using its own MiXCR run on the 5' RACE reads, TCRdb lists one record per CDR3 protein. The profile covers over 1,500,000 distinct CDR3 sequences, with 40% to 55% appearing a single time and more than 2% taken by the ten largest. On this clonotype: Antigen: not known.

Caucasian, healthy and from Russia, the donors were aged between 6 and 90. Samples each had at least 6 micrograms of total RNA extracted. Germline-derived CDR1 and CDR2 are SGHRS and YFSETQ. This CDR3 comprises 15 residues. V lost 3 bases, J lost 7 bases, and 11 bases stayed unmatched. The sequence was collected from a woman aged 40 to 50 in good health. The chain carries TRBV5-1 and TRBJ1-2; 8 positions match TRBD1. The sequenced sample consisted of blood. The CDR3 reads CASSYLDRAGGGYTF. The CDR3 coding sequence is TGCGCCAGCAGCTACCTGGACAGGGCCGGCGGTGGCTACACCTTC.